The 17 T cell receptor beta chains presented below share a single source sample, sequenced in a study of cytomegalovirus exposure and HLA in healthy donors. PCR was performed using 60 Vbeta and 13 Jbeta primers. The table came from immunoSEQ multiplex PCR; TCRdb's copy has only in-frame clones and leaves some out. The table shows some 75,000 clones, with around 78% occurring only once. The sequencing sample was made of PBMCs. The receptors stem from a young man in good health and CMV-seropositive.

The chain employs TRBV5-1 and TRBJ2-5; possible D gene TRBD2, 5 bases. The J call is doubtful: the DNA matches TRBJ2-7 better. The CDR3 length is 15 residues. Germline assignment: CDR1 SGHRS and CDR2 YFSETQ. CDR3 sequence: CASSQRQDSTYEQYF. CDR3 bases: TGCGCCAGCAGCCAACGGCAGGACTCTACCTACGAGCAGTACTTC.

The chain has TRBV2 and TRBJ2-1; 8 bases match TRBD2. Germline CDR1 and CDR2: SNHLY and FYNNEI. The CDR3 runs to 13 residues. V lost 8 bases and J lost 5; bases outside the gene matches: 5. CDR3 region: CASLREGNNEQFF. CDR3 coding DNA: TGTGCCAGCTTACGGGAGGGAAACAATGAGCAGTTCTTC.

In DNA, the CDR3 is TGTGCCAGCAGCTTTAGCGGGAGAACCGAGCAGTACTTC. This gives the protein CASSFSGRTEQYF. The J gene is TRBJ2-7, the V gene TRBV5-6; 9 nucleotides agree with TRBD2. This CDR3 comprises 13 residues. Germline V gene lookup returns CDR1 SGHDT and CDR2 YYEEEE. Trimming at V came to 2 bases and at J to 6 bases, leaving 3 bases not matched to a gene.

This clone has just a few counts. V usage is TRBV12-5 and J usage is TRBJ1-2; D might be TRBD1 (5 bases). Trimming pared 0 bases from V and 4 bases from J, leaving 9 bases between. Germline CDR1 LGHNT, CDR2 FRNRAP. The CDR3 totals 14 residues. The CDR3 loop reads CASGLVQGPYGYTF. DNA for the CDR3: TGTGCTAGTGGTTTGGTTCAGGGCCCCTATGGCTACACCTTC.

V and J are TRBV6-1 and TRBJ1-1; D remains ambiguous. V was pared by 7 bases and J by 7 bases, with 16 bases between. This CDR3 spans 13 amino acids. From germline, CDR1 is MNHNS and CDR2 SASEGT. CDR3 in amino acids: CASTMVGPGEAFF. The CDR3 DNA follows: TGTGCCAGCACGATGGTGGGCCCCGGTGAAGCTTTCTTT.

This chain joins TRBV11-2 and TRBJ2-2; 8 nucleotides align to TRBD2. V shed 3 bases, J shed 7 bases, and the junction held 7 bases outside the gene matches. The CDR3 has 15 residues. Germline loops: CDR1 SGHAT, CDR2 FQNNGV. The chain's CDR3 is CASSLGTRIHGELFF. The CDR3 DNA sequence: TGTGCCAGCAGCTTGGGGACTAGAATCCACGGGGAGCTGTTTTTT.

The rearrangement uses TRBV10-2 and TRBJ1-1; no firm D call. The V gene lost 0 bases and the J gene lost 5 bases, with 7 bases spanning the gap. Germline V CDR1 and CDR2: WSHSY, SAAADI. This CDR3 region has 13 residues. This chain's CDR3 is CASSESAGTEAFF. The CDR3 coding sequence is TGCGCCAGCAGTGAGTCCGCGGGTACTGAAGCTTTCTTT.

This clone was seen more than once but under ten times. This sequence joins TRBV28 and TRBJ1-2; 9 nucleotides match TRBD1. Trimming at V came to 4 bases and at J to 4 bases, leaving 7 bases not matched to a gene. The V gene's germline CDR1 is MDHEN and CDR2 SYDVKM. The CDR3 spans 15 residues. In DNA, the CDR3 is TGTGCCAGCAGTTCCAGGGGACAGGGCCGCTATGGCTACACCTTC. It is translated as CASSSRGQGRYGYTF.

V gene TRBV28 combines with J gene TRBJ1-1, with D tentatively TRBD1 (6 bases). CDR3 length: 14 residues. V lost 8 bases to trimming and J lost 0 bases, with 13 bases between them. The V gene's germline CDR1 is MDHEN and CDR2 SYDVKM. In nucleotides, the CDR3 is TGTGCCAGCGGGGGGGCGTCCCTGAACACTGAAGCTTTCTTT. Its protein product is CASGGASLNTEAFF. The full variable domain, with the rest looked up from reference TRBV28 and TRBJ1-1, is DVKVTQSSRYLVKRTGEKVFLECVQDMDHENMFWYRQDPGLGLRLIYFSYDVKMKEKGDIPEGYSVSREKKERFSLILESASTNQTSMYLCASGGASLNTEAFFGQGTRLTVV.

This clone was found once. The V gene is TRBV28, the J gene TRBJ2-7, with D uncertain. The CDR3 runs 11 residues. CDR1 MDHEN and CDR2 SYDVKM come from the germline V gene. V dropped 6 bases and J dropped 4 bases, with 7 bases sitting between them. The CDR3 region is CASRAIYEQYF. Written as DNA, the CDR3 is TGTGCCAGCAGAGCAATTTACGAGCAGTACTTC.

A few counts support this clone. The chain is built from TRBV6-5 and TRBJ1-4; D uncertain. The V end lost 5 bases, the J end lost 5 bases, and 9 bases lay between the germline ends. Per germline, CDR1 MNHEY and CDR2 SVGAGI. This CDR3 region has 13 residues. The CDR3 DNA reads TGTGCCAGCAGTGAGGGCGGGAATGAAAAACTGTTTTTT. Its protein is CASSEGGNEKLFF.

The V and J genes are TRBV29-1 and TRBJ2-6; D gene unclear. Looked up from germline, CDR1 is SQVTM and CDR2 is ANQGSEA. The CDR3 is made up of 18 amino acids. Between the trimmed V and J ends, which lost 1 base and 0 bases, there was a span of 16 bases. The CDR3 DNA reads TGCAGCGTTGAAGGCACTCCAAACTCAATCTCTGGGGCCAACGTCCTGACTTTC. Translating gives CSVEGTPNSISGANVLTF.

The CDR3 loop is CASSEFGVGSYNEQFF. CDR3 in DNA: TGTGCCAGCAGTGAATTCGGGGTTGGCTCCTACAATGAGCAGTTCTTC. The chain couples TRBV25-1 to TRBJ2-1, with D perhaps matching TRBD2 (5 bases). The CDR3 consists of 16 residues. CDR1 is MGHDK, CDR2 SYGVNS, per germline. The V end was cut by 1 base, the J end by 0 bases, with 10 bases between.

The chain links TRBV5-1 to TRBJ2-3; 8 nucleotides agree with TRBD2. The V and J ends lost 9 bases and 1 base, in that order; junction bases with no gene match: 7. The CDR3 consists of 14 residues. The V gene's germline CDR1 is SGHRS and CDR2 YFSETQ. The CDR3 DNA reads TGCGCCACGAAGCCGGGACTAGGCACAGATACGCAGTATTTT. This translates into CATKPGLGTDTQYF.

This rearrangement joins TRBV18 to TRBJ2-7; 7 positions agree with TRBD1. The CDR3 has 15 amino acids. Germline CDR1 is KGHSH and CDR2 is LQKENI. The V and J ends lost 4 bases and 3 bases, in that order; junction bases with no gene match: 9. The CDR3 protein is CASSLGTDQVYEQYF. The CDR3 region has the DNA TGTGCCAGCTCACTAGGGACAGATCAAGTCTACGAGCAGTACTTC.

Points on this clone: Other DNA sequences in this specimen translate into the identical CDR3. The rearrangement joins TRBV6-5 to TRBJ2-7; TRBD1 agrees at 7 bases. Germline V gene sequence: CDR1 MNHEY, CDR2 SVGAGI. Trimming took 1 base from V and 3 from J; bases not matched to a gene: 3. The CDR3 totals 14 residues. The CDR3 bases are TGTGCCAGCAGTTACTTTCGACAGGGCTACGAGCAGTACTTC. As protein: CASSYFRQGYEQYF.

This chain uses TRBV27 with TRBJ2-2; 7 bases are shared with TRBD2. The ends lost 7 bases at V and 4 bases at J; junction bases unmatched: 6. Germline CDR1 and CDR2: MNHEY and SMNVEV (reference sequence). The CDR3 totals 14 residues. CDR3 sequence (DNA): TGTGCCAGCACCGGACTAGTTACCACCGGGGAGCTGTTTTTT. Translating it yields CASTGLVTTGELFF.